These 30 T cell receptor beta chains originate from one sample sequenced in a study of T-cell memory formation after mild COVID-19. TCRdb itself ran the 5' RACE reads through MiXCR, one entry per CDR3 protein. The sample holds more than 300,000 distinct CDR3 sequences, around 15% seen once. The sequencing sample was made of PBMCs or a T cell subset sorted from them (not recorded which). Receptors were obtained from a man aged 18 to 30 who had mild COVID-19 (a few samples of this study predate the infection). Cell type and time point are not known.

This clonotype was counted only a few times. The DNA of the CDR3 is TGCAGTGCCAGGGGGCCCGGGACTAGCGGTAACACCGGGGAGCTGTTTTTT. Translation gives CSARGPGTSGNTGELFF. V gene TRBV20-1 combines with J gene TRBJ2-2, with 11 bases identical to TRBD2. The CDR3 is 17 residues long. Germline-derived CDR1 and CDR2 are DFQATT and SNEGSKA (reference sequence). The trim removed 6 bases at V and 2 bases at J, leaving 11 bases unmatched.

The chain combines TRBV7-9 with TRBJ2-2; the D is unclear. CDR3 length equals 13 residues. Trimming cost V 2 bases and J 7 bases, with 8 bases left between them. Germline V CDR1 and CDR2: SEHNR, FQNEAQ (reference sequence). The CDR3 reads CASSLRVVGELFF. As DNA, the CDR3 is TGTGCCAGCAGCTTACGGGTAGTCGGGGAGCTGTTTTTT.

V usage is TRBV5-1 and J usage is TRBJ2-5; 7 nucleotides line up with TRBD1. Germline-derived CDR1 and CDR2 are SGHRS and YFSETQ. The CDR3 covers 15 residues. Trimming cost V 2 bases and J 5 bases; bases outside gene matches: 9. The CDR3 DNA reads TGCGCCAGCAGCTTCTCAGACAGGGTTACGGAGACCCAGTACTTC. Encoded protein: CASSFSDRVTETQYF.

The chain combines TRBV7-9 with TRBJ2-2; possibly TRBD2 for D (6 bases). The CDR3 has 16 residues. V was trimmed by 5 bases and J by 2 bases, leaving 15 bases between them. Germline CDR1 and CDR2: SEHNR and FQNEAQ (reference sequence). The CDR3 sequence is CASSPPNSGNTGELFF. The CDR3 bases are TGTGCCAGCAGCCCCCCGAATAGCGGTAACACCGGGGAGCTGTTTTTT.

Details on this clonotype: This sequence may be a read error, since a much larger clone differs from it by one base. V and J are TRBV7-6 and TRBJ2-2; D gene unclear. Germline CDR1 and CDR2: SGHVS and FNYEAQ. V lost 2 bases to trimming and J lost 0 bases, with 7 bases between them. This CDR3 spans 15 amino acids. The CDR3 is CASSLSGSNTGELFF. In DNA form, the CDR3 reads TGTGCCAGCAGCTTATCCGGGTCGAACACCGGGGAGCTGTTTTTT.

V gene TRBV15 combines with J gene TRBJ2-3; D remains ambiguous. The V end lost 0 bases, the J end lost 9 bases, and 7 bases lay between the germline ends. The CDR3 is made up of 12 amino acids. Germline values: CDR1 LNHNV, CDR2 YYDKDF (reference sequence). The CDR3 reads CATSRDRATQYF. Here the CDR3 DNA reads TGTGCCACCAGCAGAGATCGAGCGACGCAGTATTTT.

The J gene is TRBJ2-7, the V gene TRBV4-3; D might be TRBD1 (6 bases). The V gene lost 0 bases and the J gene lost 5 bases, with 14 bases spanning the gap. CDR1 and CDR2 (germline): LGHNA, YSLEER. This CDR3 region has 15 residues. The CDR3 here is CASSQDGGSLDEQYF. In nucleotides, the CDR3 is TGCGCCAGCAGCCAAGATGGGGGCTCCTTAGACGAGCAGTACTTC.

The chain is built from TRBV20-1 and TRBJ2-1; D possibly corresponds to TRBD2 (6 bases). Trimming took 6 bases from V and 2 from J, leaving 14 bases between them. The CDR3 runs to 14 residues. CDR1 DFQATT and CDR2 SNEGSKA come from the germline V gene (reference sequence). The CDR3 loop is CSASTTGAYNEQFF. The CDR3 nucleotides read TGCAGTGCCAGCACGACGGGGGCCTACAATGAGCAGTTCTTC.

The chain recombines TRBV20-1 with TRBJ2-5, with D unresolved. The CDR3 is 12 residues long. The ends were cut back, 4 bases at V and 1 base at J, with 7 bases in the middle. Per germline, CDR1 DFQATT and CDR2 SNEGSKA (reference sequence). CDR3 bases: TGCAGTGCTACACAATCCCAAGAGACCCAGTACTTC. It is translated as CSATQSQETQYF.

The V call is TRBV3-2, the J call TRBJ1-5. TRBV3-2 is a recognized pseudogene. CDR3 length: 9 residues. DNA of the CDR3: TGTGCCAGCATCCGGCCCCAGCATTTT. Translation gives CASIRPQHF.

This clonotype was counted ten times or more. The chain combines TRBV7-9 with TRBJ1-1; 7 bases align to TRBD1. V dropped 5 bases and J dropped 4; count of bases not matched to a gene: 4. Germline V lookup: CDR1 SEHNR, CDR2 FQNEAQ (reference sequence). This CDR3 comprises 13 residues. DNA for the CDR3: TGTGCCAGCAGCGAGACAGGGCCCACTGAAGCTTTCTTT. Its protein is CASSETGPTEAFF.

Only a few counts were recorded for this clonotype. The genes are TRBV19 and TRBJ2-1; the D call may be TRBD1 or TRBD2 (6 bases each). The germline gives CDR1 LNHDA, CDR2 SQIVND (reference sequence). Trimming stripped 5 bases from V and 6 bases from J, with 17 bases between. This CDR3 contains 15 residues. The CDR3 DNA reads TGTGCCAGTAGTGCGGGACCGGGGGCTAGCAATGAGCAGTTCTTC. It codes for CASSAGPGASNEQFF. Full variable domain (missing parts from reference TRBV19 and TRBJ2-1): DGGITQSPKYLFRKEGQNVTLSCEQNLNHDAMYWYRQDPGQGLRLIYYSQIVNDFQKGDIAEGYSVSREKKESFPLTVTSAQKNPTAFYLCASSAGPGASNEQFFGPGTRLTVL.

This clonotype was detected only a few times. CDR3 in amino acids: CATSRVGTQYF. Here the CDR3 DNA reads TGTGCCACCAGCAGAGTTGGTACGCAGTATTTT. The J gene is TRBJ2-3, the V gene TRBV15, with D uncertain. The germline CDR1 and CDR2 sequences are LNHNV and YYDKDF (reference sequence). V lost 1 base, J lost 8 bases, and 4 bases lay in between. This CDR3 is 11 amino acids long.

This clonotype was recorded a few times. The J gene is TRBJ2-5, the V gene TRBV7-8, with 9 bases matching TRBD1. V gave up 2 bases and J gave up 3 bases; unmatched junction bases: 4. There are 15 residues in the CDR3. Looked up from germline, CDR1 is SGHVS and CDR2 is FQNEAQ. CDR3 region: CASSLLGQGKETQYF. The DNA of the CDR3 is TGTGCCAGCAGCTTACTAGGACAGGGGAAAGAGACCCAGTACTTC.

This clonotype has more than one count but fewer than ten. The chain links TRBV20-1 to TRBJ2-7; TRBD1 agrees at 7 bases. With V trimmed by 1 base and J by 4 bases, 4 bases remained unmatched. The CDR3 contains 13 residues. Germline-derived CDR1 and CDR2 are DFQATT and SNEGSKA (reference sequence). Here the CDR3 reads CSARVGDRYEQYF. In nucleotides, the CDR3 is TGCAGTGCTAGAGTCGGGGACAGATACGAGCAGTACTTC.

The chain has TRBV20-1 and TRBJ1-4; TRBD1 matches at 8 bases. Germline CDR1 DFQATT, CDR2 SNEGSKA (reference sequence). V dropped 0 bases and J dropped 4; count of bases not matched to a gene: 10. This CDR3 comprises 17 residues. For the CDR3, the DNA is TGCAGTGCTAGAGATTCGTACGGACAGGGACATAATGAAAAACTGTTTTTT. This gives the protein CSARDSYGQGHNEKLFF.

The sample holds a few counts of this clonotype. The chain links TRBV5-6 to TRBJ2-2; possibly TRBD1 or TRBD2 for D (6 bases each). The CDR3 runs 15 residues. Germline values: CDR1 SGHDT, CDR2 YYEEEE. Deletions cut 0 bases from V and 3 bases from J, with 9 bases between. CDR3 sequence reads: CASSLEGGYTGELFF. The CDR3 bases are TGTGCCAGCAGCTTGGAGGGGGGATACACCGGGGAGCTGTTTTTT.

This clonotype was recorded at least ten times. The V call is TRBV7-3, the J call TRBJ1-2; no definite D call. Trimming shortened V by 5 bases and J by 2 bases, and 15 bases separated the two germline ends. This CDR3 contains 15 residues. Germline V CDR1 and CDR2: SGHTA, FQGTGA. The CDR3 loop reads CASSPWSGSNYGYTF. CDR3 DNA: TGTGCCAGCAGCCCCTGGTCGGGGTCCAACTATGGCTACACCTTC.

The chain couples TRBV7-6 to TRBJ2-7; D is perhaps TRBD2 (5 bases). From germline, CDR1 is SGHVS and CDR2 FNYEAQ. This CDR3 has 13 amino acids. The V gene lost 8 bases and the J gene lost 8 bases, with 19 bases spanning the gap. The CDR3 region is CASSYQSGYQQYF. In DNA form, the CDR3 reads TGTGCCAGCTCTTACCAATCGGGGTACCAGCAGTACTTC.

This clonotype has ten or more counts. The chain combines TRBV4-3 with TRBJ1-1; no definite D call. The V end was cut by 0 bases, the J end by 0 bases, with 8 bases between. CDR3 length: 15 residues. CDR1 and CDR2 (germline): LGHNA, YSLEER. CDR3 region: CASSQDGRLNTEAFF. The CDR3 region has the DNA TGCGCCAGCAGCCAAGATGGGCGTCTGAACACTGAAGCTTTCTTT.

J is TRBJ1-2 and V is TRBV4-3; tentatively, D is TRBD1 (6 bases). The CDR3 is 17 residues long. V lost 3 bases and J 8 bases, leaving 25 bases between the germline ends. From germline, CDR1 is LGHNA and CDR2 YSLEER. The CDR3 bases are TGCGCCAGCAGCCACGGGACAAGTAGCAGGGGACTTTGGGGCTACACCTTC. It is translated as CASSHGTSSRGLWGYTF.

This clonotype was detected only a few times. The chain joins TRBV11-2 to TRBJ1-2; no clear D gene. In germline, CDR1 is SGHAT, CDR2 FQNNGV. V lost 3 bases to trimming and J lost 3 bases, with 8 bases between them. The CDR3 contains 13 residues. The CDR3 region has the DNA TGTGCCAGCAGCTTGGGCGTCGACTATGGCTACACCTTC. Protein sequence: CASSLGVDYGYTF. The full variable domain, in which reference TRBV11-2 and TRBJ1-2 provide the parts outside the CDR3, is EAGVAQSPRYKIIEKRQSVAFWCNPISGHATLYWYQQILGQGPKLLIQFQNNGVVDDSQLPKDRFSAERLKGVDSTLKIQPAKLEDSAVYLCASSLGVDYGYTFGSGTRLTVV.

This clonotype was seen a handful of times. V gene TRBV6-1 combines with J gene TRBJ2-5; D call uncertain. The CDR3 sequence is 13 residues long. Germline values: CDR1 MNHNS, CDR2 SASEGT. The germline V and J ends were trimmed by 6 bases and 4 bases, with 12 bases remaining between them. CDR3 nucleotides: TGTGCCAGCAGGATCTGGGGTCGAGAGACCCAGTACTTC. It is translated as CASRIWGRETQYF.

V is TRBV20-1 and J is TRBJ1-5; 8 bases are shared with TRBD1. V gave up 1 base and J gave up 6 bases; unmatched junction bases: 5. Germline CDR1 is DFQATT and CDR2 is SNEGSKA (reference sequence). There are 14 residues in the CDR3. Written as DNA, the CDR3 is TGCAGTGCTAGAGCCGACAGGGGAGGTCAGCCCCAGCATTTT. Protein: CSARADRGGQPQHF.

The chain links TRBV6-6 to TRBJ2-1, with D perhaps assigned TRBD1 or TRBD2 (7 bases each). V lost 7 bases and J 6 bases, leaving 16 bases between the germline ends. This CDR3 has 14 residues. Looked up from germline, CDR1 is MNHNY and CDR2 is SVGAGI (reference sequence). CDR3 DNA: TGTGCCAGCACAGGGGGGGGTTCGTTCAATGAGCAGTTCTTC. Protein: CASTGGGSFNEQFF.

The chain employs TRBV3-1 and TRBJ1-2; tentative D call: TRBD1 (6 bases). In germline, CDR1 is LGHDT, CDR2 YNNKEL (reference sequence). V was trimmed by 3 bases and J by 11 bases, leaving 19 bases between them. There are 14 residues in the CDR3. This chain's CDR3 is CASSHWTDYGGYTF. The CDR3 nucleotides are TGTGCCAGCAGCCATTGGACAGACTATGGAGGGTACACCTTC.

This clonotype occurred a few times. The rearrangement links TRBV5-4 to TRBJ1-1, with TRBD1 as a possible D gene (5 bases). CDR3 length: 13 residues. Germline V CDR1 and CDR2: SGHNT, YYREEE (reference sequence). V was trimmed by 0 bases and J by 6 bases, leaving 9 bases between them. Here the CDR3 DNA reads TGTGCCAGCAGCTTGGAGGGGATCGCTGAAGCTTTCTTT. This encodes CASSLEGIAEAFF.

This sequence joins TRBV7-2 and TRBJ1-2; TRBD1 might be the D (6 bases). This CDR3 has 12 amino acids. V gave up 6 bases and J gave up 6 bases, with 11 bases separating them. Germline values: CDR1 SGHTA, CDR2 FQGNSA. The CDR3 DNA follows: TGTGCCAGCAGTCTGCAGGGGCATGGCTACACCTTC. The encoded protein is CASSLQGHGYTF.

This clonotype was seen a few times. The V call is TRBV5-1, the J call TRBJ2-3; 9 nucleotides match TRBD2. Germline values: CDR1 SGHRS, CDR2 YFSETQ. The CDR3 covers 16 residues. After removal of 1 base from V and 0 bases from J, the junction contained 3 bases not matched to a gene. The CDR3 spells CASSLQAGGSTDTQYF. CDR3 DNA sequence: TGCGCCAGCAGCTTGCAAGCGGGGGGAAGCACAGATACGCAGTATTTT.

The chain has TRBV7-2 and TRBJ1-2; perhaps TRBD1 as D (5 bases). The CDR3 is made up of 14 amino acids. Trimming pared 5 bases from V and 2 bases from J, leaving 12 bases between. Looked up from germline, CDR1 is SGHTA and CDR2 is FQGNSA. CDR3 nucleotides: TGTGCCAGCAGCCCCTTTAGACAGAACTATGGCTACACCTTC. Protein: CASSPFRQNYGYTF.